Each of the 27 T cell receptor beta chains below was sequenced from the same sample in a study of OX40 agonist ivuxolimab in advanced cancers. Libraries were prepared by immunoSEQ multiplex PCR; TCRdb keeps only in-frame clonotypes and omits some of them. Of almost 65,000 clones listed, about 80% are singletons. The source was CD4+ or CD8+ T cells sorted from blood, collected in a trial of the OX40 agonist ivuxolimab. All receptors come from an adult with an advanced solid tumor such as melanoma, head and neck, liver or kidney cancer.

The table lists this clone with a count of one. The chain joins TRBV21-1 to TRBJ2-3; the table's D gene call, TRBD1, was not cross checked with the DNA. TRBV21-1 represents a pseudogene. There are 15 residues in the CDR3. CDR3 DNA sequence: TGTGCCAGCAGCAAAGGATGGGCCCTCACAGATACGCAGTATTTT. It is translated as CASSKGWALTDTQYF.

The rearrangement uses TRBV6-5 and TRBJ2-5; the D gene is possibly TRBD2 (5 bases). The CDR3 sequence is 15 residues long. CDR1 MNHEY and CDR2 SVGAGI come from the germline V gene. Between the trimmed V and J ends, which lost 0 bases and 0 bases, there was a span of 8 bases. The CDR3 is CASSYSRGYQETQYF. Written as DNA, the CDR3 is TGTGCCAGCAGTTACTCTCGGGGATACCAAGAGACCCAGTACTTC.

The chain is built from TRBV7-9 and TRBJ1-4; 7 positions agree with TRBD1. The V gene end was trimmed by 1 base and the J gene end by 2 bases; junction bases not matched to a gene: 4. Germline assignment: CDR1 SEHNR and CDR2 FQNEAQ (reference sequence). There are 16 residues in the CDR3. The CDR3 loop is CASSLVGGRTNEKLFF. CDR3 sequence (DNA): TGTGCCAGCAGCTTAGTAGGGGGCAGGACTAATGAAAAACTGTTTTTT.

The chain is built from TRBV15 and TRBJ1-4, with D maybe TRBD1 (5 bases). Germline loops: CDR1 LNHNV, CDR2 YYDKDF (reference sequence). V lost 0 bases and J 8 bases, leaving 13 bases between the germline ends. CDR3 length equals 15 residues. The CDR3 DNA reads TGTGCCACCAGCAGAGATGGGGCGGAGGGGGAAAAACTGTTTTTT. Translated, it gives CATSRDGAEGEKLFF.

The CDR3 DNA reads TGTGCCAGCAGCTTGCCCCAGGGATCAGAGACCCAGTACTTC. Translating gives CASSLPQGSETQYF. V usage is TRBV5-4 and J usage is TRBJ2-5, with a possible D match to TRBD1 (5 bases). The V and J ends lost 1 base and 4 bases respectively, with 11 bases between them. The CDR3 consists of 14 residues. The V gene's germline CDR1 is SGHNT and CDR2 YYREEE (reference sequence). The whole variable domain, filled in from reference TRBV5-4 and TRBJ2-5, reads ETGVTQSPTHLIKTRGQQVTLRCSSQSGHNTVSWYQQALGQGPQFIFQYYREEENGRGNFPPRFSGLQFPNYSSELNVNALELDDSALYLCASSLPQGSETQYFGPGTRLLVL.

The chain combines TRBV5-1 with TRBJ2-6; tentative D call: TRBD1 (6 bases). V was pared by 1 base and J by 2 bases, with 16 bases between. Germline CDR1 SGHRS, CDR2 YFSETQ. This CDR3 has 18 residues. The CDR3, as DNA: TGCGCCAGCAGCTTGCAACAGGGCTCACCCGCTGGGGCCAACGTCCTGACTTTC. Protein sequence: CASSLQQGSPAGANVLTF.

The chain uses TRBV7-2 and TRBJ1-3; D is undetermined. The CDR3 is 13 amino acids. CDR1 is SGHTA, CDR2 FQGNSA, per germline. The V end lost 1 base, the J end lost 4 bases, and 5 bases lay between the germline ends. The CDR3 protein is CASSLVSGNTIYF. The CDR3 region has the DNA TGTGCCAGCAGCTTAGTATCGGGAAACACCATATATTTT.

The V call is TRBV5-8, the J call TRBJ1-3; no firm D call. Trimming left V 0 bases short and J 0 bases short, with 7 bases between. Germline V gene data show CDR1 as SGHTS and CDR2 as YDEGEE. This CDR3 is built from 15 residues. CDR3 coding DNA: TGTGCCAGCAGCTTGGAGGCCAACTCTGGAAACACCATATATTTT. As protein: CASSLEANSGNTIYF.

This clone is a singleton in its sample. V usage is TRBV5-5 and J usage is TRBJ1-1; tentative D call: TRBD1 (5 bases). The CDR3 length is 19 residues. Germline V CDR1 and CDR2: SGHKS, YYEKEE (reference sequence). Trimming cost V 0 bases and J 7 bases, with 28 bases left between them. In nucleotides, the CDR3 is TGTGCCAGCAGCTTGGGGATTGAAACAGGTCACCCCACGAACGTTGAAGCTTTCTTT. This translates into CASSLGIETGHPTNVEAFF.

The chain employs TRBV15 and TRBJ1-3; D is ambiguous. The CDR3 is made up of 14 amino acids. Deletions cut 1 base from V and 4 bases from J, with 8 bases between. The germline CDR1 and CDR2 sequences are LNHNV and YYDKDF (reference sequence). CDR3 nucleotide sequence: TGTGCCACCAGCAGAGTTGCACCAGGAAACACCATATATTTT. Translation gives CATSRVAPGNTIYF.

The chain combines TRBV6-6 with TRBJ1-1, with D possibly being TRBD1 (5 bases). Trimming stripped 6 bases from V and 3 bases from J, with 11 bases between. The CDR3 loop spans 13 amino acids. Germline V CDR1 and CDR2: MNHNY, SVGAGI (reference sequence). CDR3 sequence: CASSPQGHTEAFF. Written as DNA, the CDR3 is TGTGCCAGCAGCCCCCAGGGCCACACTGAAGCTTTCTTT.

The rearrangement links TRBV21-1 to TRBJ2-7; the table's D gene call, TRBD2, was not cross checked with the DNA. TRBV21-1 has pseudogene status. This CDR3 contains 16 residues. CDR3 residues: CASSKCGTSGDYEQYF. As DNA, the CDR3 is TGTGCCAGCAGCAAATGCGGGACTAGCGGGGACTACGAGCAGTACTTC.

This chain uses TRBV19 with TRBJ2-1; perhaps TRBD2 as D (5 bases). The CDR3 is made up of 14 amino acids. V was shortened by 7 bases and J by 6 bases, with 16 bases between the two germline ends. Per germline, CDR1 LNHDA and CDR2 SQIVND (reference sequence). This CDR3 is CASTADLRINEQFF. In DNA, the CDR3 is TGTGCCAGTACAGCGGACTTAAGGATCAATGAGCAGTTCTTC.

The genes are TRBV6-5 and TRBJ1-1, with D perhaps matching TRBD1 (5 bases). Trimming took off 5 bases at V and 4 bases at J, with 14 bases between the two ends. Germline lookup yields CDR1 MNHEY and CDR2 SVGAGI. The CDR3 loop spans 14 amino acids. The chain's CDR3 is CASSAPGVVTEAFF. In nucleotides, the CDR3 is TGTGCCAGCAGTGCCCCGGGGGTTGTCACTGAAGCTTTCTTT.

The V gene is TRBV6-1, the J gene TRBJ1-5; D possibly corresponds to TRBD1 (5 bases). The CDR3 length is 14 residues. V was shortened by 5 bases and J by 2 bases, with 10 bases between the two germline ends. Germline V lookup: CDR1 MNHNS, CDR2 SASEGT. The CDR3 DNA reads TGTGCCAGCAGTATAGGAGGGGGCAATCAGCCCCAGCATTTT. This gives the protein CASSIGGGNQPQHF.

The chain recombines TRBV10-3 with TRBJ2-7; 7 bases are shared with TRBD1. V lost 7 bases to trimming and J lost 0 bases; unmatched junction nucleotides: 3. Germline V gives CDR1 ENHRY, CDR2 SYGVKD. This CDR3 region has 13 residues. The CDR3 loop is CAINRDSSYEQYF. DNA for the CDR3: TGTGCCATCAATCGGGACAGCTCCTACGAGCAGTACTTC.

V is TRBV2 and J is TRBJ1-4, with a weak D call TRBD1 (6 bases). This CDR3 has 14 amino acids. Trimming shortened V by 4 bases and J by 7 bases, and 13 bases separated the two germline ends. Germline V CDR1 and CDR2: SNHLY, FYNNEI. This chain's CDR3 is CASSGSGAAEKLFF. The CDR3 region has the DNA TGTGCCAGCAGTGGATCAGGGGCTGCTGAAAAACTGTTTTTT.

The V gene is TRBV2, the J gene TRBJ1-3, with TRBD1 identical over 8 bases. Trimming removed 8 bases from V and 4 bases from J; junction bases left unmatched: 13. Per the germline V gene, CDR1 is SNHLY and CDR2 is FYNNEI. This CDR3 spans 16 amino acids. CDR3 nucleotides: TGTGCCAGCGGGAAAGGGACAGGAAGGTCAGGAAACACCATATATTTT. Amino acid sequence: CASGKGTGRSGNTIYF.

The CDR3: CASSFGAFGGNTEAFF. The CDR3 DNA reads as TGCGCCAGCAGCTTCGGAGCTTTCGGGGGGAACACTGAAGCTTTCTTT. V gene TRBV5-1 combines with J gene TRBJ1-1; weak D call: TRBD1 (5 bases). Per the germline V gene, CDR1 is SGHRS and CDR2 is YFSETQ. The CDR3 is 16 amino acids. V was pared by 2 bases and J by 1 base, with 15 bases between.

The chain employs TRBV19 and TRBJ1-2; tentatively, D is TRBD1 (5 bases). Germline V gene lookup returns CDR1 LNHDA and CDR2 SQIVND (reference sequence). Trimming stripped 5 bases from V and 0 bases from J, with 7 bases between. This CDR3 has 13 residues. The CDR3 reads CASSPRANYGYTF. CDR3 DNA sequence: TGTGCCAGTAGTCCCAGGGCTAACTATGGCTACACCTTC. Based on the CDR3 plus reference TRBV19 and TRBJ1-2, the full variable domain is DGGITQSPKYLFRKEGQNVTLSCEQNLNHDAMYWYRQDPGQGLRLIYYSQIVNDFQKGDIAEGYSVSREKKESFPLTVTSAQKNPTAFYLCASSPRANYGYTFGSGTRLTVV.

The chain combines TRBV9 with TRBJ1-4, with TRBD1 as a possible D gene (5 bases). Per the germline V gene, CDR1 is SGDLS and CDR2 is YYNGEE. The CDR3 extends over 15 amino acids. Trimming cost V 3 bases and J 8 bases, with 17 bases left between them. This CDR3 is CASSARGVRGEKLFF. The CDR3 nucleotides are TGTGCCAGCAGCGCTAGGGGAGTACGAGGAGAAAAACTGTTTTTT.

The rearrangement uses TRBV7-9 and TRBJ2-5, with TRBD2 matching over 11 bases. From germline, CDR1 is SEHNR and CDR2 FQNEAQ (reference sequence). Trimming removed 5 bases from V and 7 bases from J; junction bases left unmatched: 15. The CDR3 is 17 amino acids. The CDR3 loop reads CASSPRASGGMRGTQYF. CDR3 nucleotide sequence: TGTGCCAGCAGCCCACGCGCTAGCGGGGGGATGCGAGGGACCCAGTACTTC.

The genes are TRBV6-5 and TRBJ1-4; D gene ambiguous. Trimming took off 8 bases at V and 8 bases at J, with 12 bases between the two ends. CDR3 length: 12 amino acids. CDR1 is MNHEY and CDR2 is SVGAGI in the germline V gene. CDR3 sequence reads: CASRTGGEKLFF. The DNA for the CDR3 is TGTGCCAGCCGTACGGGTGGCGAAAAACTGTTTTTT.

The chain recombines TRBV6-5 with TRBJ1-1; D uncertain. Germline loops: CDR1 MNHEY, CDR2 SVGAGI. Trimming pared 2 bases from V and 1 base from J, leaving 14 bases between. This CDR3 region has 16 residues. Here the CDR3 DNA reads TGTGCCAGCAGTTACGGTGGACCGTTCCGGAACACTGAAGCTTTCTTT. This gives the protein CASSYGGPFRNTEAFF.

The rearrangement uses TRBV10-2 and TRBJ1-1; 8 bases line up with TRBD1. CDR3 size: 14 residues. V gave up 4 bases and J gave up 4 bases; unmatched junction bases: 5. Germline CDR1 reads WSHSY; CDR2 reads SAAADI. Here the CDR3 reads CASSAGQDFTEAFF. CDR3 nucleotide sequence: TGCGCCAGCAGTGCGGGACAGGATTTCACTGAAGCTTTCTTT.

The chain has TRBV5-1 and TRBJ2-1; D is perhaps TRBD1 or TRBD2 (5 bases each). This CDR3 has 13 residues. V was cut by 0 bases and J by 10 bases, with 11 bases left in between. Germline values: CDR1 SGHRS, CDR2 YFSETQ. The CDR3 protein is CASSLDPGREQFF. The CDR3 DNA is TGCGCCAGCAGCTTGGACCCGGGGCGCGAGCAGTTCTTC.

The gene calls are TRBV2 and TRBJ1-1; no definite D call. The CDR3 is 12 amino acids. The germline CDR1 and CDR2 sequences are SNHLY and FYNNEI. V lost 5 bases to trimming and J lost 11 bases, with 15 bases between them. DNA for the CDR3: TGTGCCAGCAGTCCCATAGTCAGTGGGGCTTTCTTT. The encoded protein is CASSPIVSGAFF.